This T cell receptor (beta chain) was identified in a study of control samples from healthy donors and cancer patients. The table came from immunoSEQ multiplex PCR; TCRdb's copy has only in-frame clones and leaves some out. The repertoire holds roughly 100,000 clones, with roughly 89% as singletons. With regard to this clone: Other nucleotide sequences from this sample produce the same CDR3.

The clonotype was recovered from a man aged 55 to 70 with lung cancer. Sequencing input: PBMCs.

CDR3 bases: TGTGCCAGCAGCTTAAGAGGGCCTTCCTACGAGCAGTACTTC. Translating gives CASSLRGPSYEQYF. This rearrangement joins TRBV7-2 to TRBJ2-7; possibly TRBD2 for D (5 bases). The germline V gene has CDR1 SGHTA and CDR2 FQGNSA. V gave up 2 bases and J gave up 1 base, with 9 bases separating them. This CDR3 is 14 amino acids long.